This passage covers 14 T cell receptor beta chains from one sample sequenced in a study of control samples from healthy donors and cancer patients. Profiled with immunoSEQ multiplex PCR; TCRdb holds only in-frame clones, not every one. The table includes around 120,000 clones, roughly 84% detected once. The sample taken for sequencing was blood. These receptors originate from a middle-aged man in good health.

This chain uses TRBV6-5 with TRBJ1-3; D remains unclear. The V and J ends lost 2 bases and 2 bases respectively, with 7 bases between them. The CDR3 runs 14 residues. Germline V gene sequence: CDR1 MNHEY, CDR2 SVGAGI. CDR3 DNA sequence: TGTGCCAGCAGTTACCACAGTACTGGAAACACCATATATTTT. Amino acid sequence: CASSYHSTGNTIYF.

The rearrangement joins TRBV5-6 to TRBJ2-6; D is uncertain. The ends were cut back, 5 bases at V and 4 bases at J, with 13 bases in the middle. This CDR3 has 15 amino acids. Germline V gene data show CDR1 as SGHDT and CDR2 as YYEEEE. The CDR3 sequence: CASSPEGRGANVLTF. CDR3 DNA: TGTGCCAGCAGTCCGGAAGGGCGCGGGGCCAACGTCCTGACTTTC.

The chain employs TRBV25-1 and TRBJ1-1; D is uncertain. CDR1 and CDR2 (germline): MGHDK, SYGVNS. V was shortened by 2 bases and J by 1 base, with 5 bases between the two germline ends. This CDR3 has 13 amino acids. CDR3 region: CASSELRNTEAFF. The CDR3 DNA follows: TGTGCCAGCAGTGAACTAAGGAACACTGAAGCTTTCTTT.

The table lists this clone with a few counts. Here the CDR3 reads CASSIYRVEGDTQYF. In nucleotides, the CDR3 is TGTGCCAGTAGTATATATCGAGTCGAAGGAGATACGCAGTATTTT. The chain combines TRBV19 with TRBJ2-3; D call uncertain. The V gene lost 2 bases and the J gene lost 5 bases, with 14 bases spanning the gap. The length of the CDR3 is 15 residues. Germline V gives CDR1 LNHDA, CDR2 SQIVND (reference sequence).

The V gene is TRBV12-3 or TRBV12-4, the J gene TRBJ1-2; tentatively, D is TRBD1 (5 bases). The CDR3 spans 12 residues. V shed 3 bases and J shed 8 bases, with 10 bases lying between them. CDR3 nucleotide sequence: TGTGCCAGCAGTTTGGGGACCCACGGCTACACCTTC. This sequence encodes CASSLGTHGYTF.

The chain joins TRBV9 to TRBJ2-5; no definite D call. The germline V and J ends were trimmed by 2 bases and 5 bases, with 10 bases remaining between them. The CDR3 loop spans 13 amino acids. Germline CDR1 is SGDLS and CDR2 is YYNGEE. CDR3 coding DNA: TGTGCCAGCAGCGTTGAGTTTAGGGAGACCCAGTACTTC. Translated, it gives CASSVEFRETQYF.

The V call is TRBV27, the J call TRBJ2-2; the D is unclear. Germline values: CDR1 MNHEY, CDR2 SMNVEV (reference sequence). The germline V and J ends were trimmed by 7 bases and 6 bases, with 18 bases remaining between them. The CDR3 extends over 15 amino acids. The CDR3 DNA reads as TGTGCCAGCAAAGACGGGCAGCTAGGGTCCGGGGAGCTGTTTTTT. Encoded protein: CASKDGQLGSGELFF.

This chain joins TRBV9 and TRBJ2-3, with TRBD2 matching 12 bases. The CDR3 contains 17 residues. Per germline, CDR1 SGDLS and CDR2 YYNGEE. Trimming removed 3 bases from V and 2 bases from J; junction bases left unmatched: 7. The CDR3 spells CASSAGLAGTHTDTQYF. In nucleotides, the CDR3 is TGTGCCAGCAGCGCCGGACTAGCGGGGACCCACACAGATACGCAGTATTTT.

The chain links TRBV25-1 to TRBJ1-5; 7 nucleotides align to TRBD1. Germline V gives CDR1 MGHDK, CDR2 SYGVNS. This CDR3 is 14 amino acids long. J gave up 5 bases and V 5 bases, and 6 bases lay outside the gene matches. Written as DNA, the CDR3 is TGTGCCAGCAGTTCGAGCAGGGGGGATCAGCCCCAGCATTTT. The encoded protein is CASSSSRGDQPQHF.

This chain uses TRBV6-2 or TRBV6-3 with TRBJ1-4, with D uncertain. The CDR3 extends over 17 amino acids. Germline lookup yields CDR1 MNHEY and CDR2 SVGEGT. The ends were cut back, 6 bases at V and 4 bases at J, with 21 bases in the middle. CDR3 sequence: CASSPTPGGWGNEKLFF. The CDR3 coding sequence is TGTGCCAGCAGCCCGACGCCCGGCGGGTGGGGTAATGAAAAACTGTTTTTT.

The V and J genes are TRBV29-1 and TRBJ1-4; no definite D call. The CDR3 length is 12 residues. Germline loops: CDR1 SQVTM, CDR2 ANQGSEA. V lost 1 base and J 8 bases, leaving 8 bases between the germline ends. CDR3 DNA sequence: TGCAGCGTTGAAGCAGGACGGGAAAAACTGTTTTTT. Its protein is CSVEAGREKLFF. Together with reference TRBV29-1 and TRBJ1-4, the CDR3 gives the full variable domain: SAVISQKPSRDICQRGTSLTIQCQVDSQVTMMFWYRQQPGQSLTLIATANQGSEATYESGFVIDKFPISRPNLTFSTLTVSNMSPEDSSIYLCSVEAGREKLFFGSGTQLSVL.

The genes are TRBV12-3 or TRBV12-4 and TRBJ1-1; D remains ambiguous. CDR3 size: 11 residues. With 7 bases removed from V and 5 bases from J, the gap between germline ends came to 8 bases. Here the CDR3 DNA reads TGTGCCAGCACTCGGACTACTGAAGCTTTCTTT. It is translated as CASTRTTEAFF.

The chain combines TRBV12-5 with TRBJ2-3; 8 nucleotides agree with TRBD1. Per the germline V gene, CDR1 is LGHNT and CDR2 is FRNRAP. Trimming cost V 5 bases and J 1 base; bases outside gene matches: 8. The CDR3 is made up of 16 amino acids. The CDR3 bases are TGTGCTAGTGGTATAGGGCAGGGGGCTGGCACAGATACGCAGTATTTT. Translated: CASGIGQGAGTDTQYF.

The chain uses TRBV7-9 and TRBJ1-6, with 9 bases matching TRBD1. The length of the CDR3 is 17 residues. V shed 0 bases, J shed 11 bases, and the junction held 11 bases outside the gene matches. The germline V gene has CDR1 SEHNR and CDR2 FQNEAQ (reference sequence). The CDR3 region has the DNA TGTGCCAGCAGCTTAGCTTTCGGACAGGGGCGGGGGGCACCCCTCCACTTT. This gives the protein CASSLAFGQGRGAPLHF. Variable domain in full (rest from reference TRBV7-9 and TRBJ1-6): DTGVSQNPRHKITKRGQNVTFRCDPISEHNRLYWYRQTLGQGPEFLTYFQNEAQLEKSRLLSDRFSAERPKGSFSTLEIQRTEQGDSAMYLCASSLAFGQGRGAPLHFGNGTRLTVT.